The 24 T cell receptor beta chains below all came from one sample that was sequenced in a study of blood T cell repertoires in COVID-19. The repertoire was sequenced with immunoSEQ multiplex PCR; TCRdb's copy has only in-frame clones and lacks some. In the table there are about 180,000 clones, roughly 89% of which are singletons. The sample consisted of peripheral blood. Source of these receptors: a woman in her 70s with COVID-19, enrolled during active disease.

The chain recombines TRBV11-3 with TRBJ1-2, with 8 nucleotides matching TRBD1. CDR1 is SGHNT and CDR2 is YENEEA in the germline V gene. The CDR3 is made up of 13 amino acids. V was pared by 5 bases and J by 4 bases, with 3 bases of the junction left unmatched. In nucleotides, the CDR3 is TGTGCCAGCAGCGAACAGGGGGGCTATGGCTACACCTTC. It codes for CASSEQGGYGYTF.

The CDR3 loop is CASRTGAGANVLTF. CDR3 DNA sequence: TGTGCCAGCAGGACAGGGGCTGGGGCCAACGTCCTGACTTTC. The genes are TRBV5-5 and TRBJ2-6; 8 bases agree with TRBD1. The CDR3 loop spans 14 amino acids. J lost 2 bases, V lost 5 bases, and 0 bases had no gene match. Germline CDR1 is SGHKS and CDR2 is YYEKEE (reference sequence).

This chain links TRBV19 with TRBJ2-1; 10 bases are a match to TRBD2. This CDR3 is 16 amino acids long. Germline V gene sequence: CDR1 LNHDA, CDR2 SQIVND (reference sequence). The V and J ends lost 0 bases and 8 bases, in that order; junction bases with no gene match: 7. Here the CDR3 DNA reads TGTGCCAGTAGTATAGATCAAGCGGGAGGGCCCGATGAGCAGTTCTTC. It specifies CASSIDQAGGPDEQFF.

J is TRBJ1-2 and V is TRBV7-8, with a tentative D call TRBD1 (5 bases). CDR3 size: 15 residues. V lost 1 base and J 0 bases, leaving 9 bases between the germline ends. Germline V gene lookup returns CDR1 SGHVS and CDR2 FQNEAQ. The CDR3 bases are TGTGCCAGCAGCTTAGGGGGGGAAGCTAACTATGGCTACACCTTC. Its translation: CASSLGGEANYGYTF.

The chain uses TRBV28 and TRBJ2-1; 10 positions agree with TRBD2. The CDR3 totals 15 residues. Trimming took 4 bases from V and 8 from J; bases not matched to a gene: 8. Germline values: CDR1 MDHEN, CDR2 SYDVKM. The CDR3 nucleotides are TGTGCCAGCAGTTCCCTTAGCGGGAGGAGGGATGAGCAGTTCTTC. As protein: CASSSLSGRRDEQFF.

The V call is TRBV7-8, the J call TRBJ1-1; D is possibly TRBD1 (6 bases). Trimming took off 4 bases at V and 1 base at J, with 10 bases between the two ends. Germline V CDR1 and CDR2: SGHVS, FQNEAQ. The CDR3 is 14 amino acids. CDR3 region: CASSSRTANTEAFF. In DNA form, the CDR3 reads TGTGCCAGCAGCTCCAGGACAGCGAACACTGAAGCTTTCTTT.

This clone has just a few counts. The chain joins TRBV6-1 to TRBJ1-5; no firm D call. The CDR3 is 12 residues long. Germline loops: CDR1 MNHNS, CDR2 SASEGT. V was cut by 3 bases and J by 11 bases, with 11 bases left in between. For the CDR3, the DNA is TGTGCCAGCAGTGACACTTTGTGGTCCCAGCATTTT. Translated, it gives CASSDTLWSQHF.

V and J are TRBV19 and TRBJ1-5; perhaps TRBD1 as D (6 bases). Germline values: CDR1 LNHDA, CDR2 SQIVND (reference sequence). CDR3 size: 15 residues. With 4 bases removed from V and 0 bases from J, the gap between germline ends came to 10 bases. The CDR3 loop reads CASSTGQPSNQPQHF. The CDR3 DNA reads as TGTGCCAGTAGTACAGGACAGCCTAGCAATCAGCCCCAGCATTTT.

The genes are TRBV28 and TRBJ1-1; 9 bases are a match to TRBD1. This CDR3 is 14 amino acids long. Germline V gives CDR1 MDHEN, CDR2 SYDVKM. With 6 bases clipped from V and 4 bases from J, the junction kept 6 bases outside the gene matches. DNA of the CDR3: TGTGCCAGCAGGGAGACAGGGGGTGGCACTGAAGCTTTCTTT. This encodes CASRETGGGTEAFF.

This clone was picked up one time. The chain has TRBV19 and TRBJ1-5; D gene uncertain. The CDR3 length is 13 residues. V lost 1 base, J lost 5 bases, and 6 bases lay in between. The germline gives CDR1 LNHDA, CDR2 SQIVND (reference sequence). CDR3 in amino acids: CASSIVPDQPQHF. The CDR3, as DNA: TGTGCCAGTAGTATAGTCCCAGATCAGCCCCAGCATTTT. Using reference TRBV19 and TRBJ1-5 for the parts outside the CDR3, the full variable domain is DGGITQSPKYLFRKEGQNVTLSCEQNLNHDAMYWYRQDPGQGLRLIYYSQIVNDFQKGDIAEGYSVSREKKESFPLTVTSAQKNPTAFYLCASSIVPDQPQHFGDGTRLSIL.

The V and J genes are TRBV15 and TRBJ2-5, with TRBD1 matching 8 bases. CDR1 LNHNV and CDR2 YYDKDF come from the germline V gene (reference sequence). The CDR3 contains 14 residues. The V segment lost 0 bases and the J segment 6 bases; nucleotides outside the gene matches: 3. The DNA for the CDR3 is TGTGCCACCAGCAGAGATAGACAGGGGAAGACCCAGTACTTC. Residues: CATSRDRQGKTQYF.

The chain carries TRBV7-8 and TRBJ1-3; no clear D. Germline V gene sequence: CDR1 SGHVS, CDR2 FQNEAQ. The CDR3 runs 15 residues. V lost 4 bases and J 3 bases, leaving 13 bases between the germline ends. The DNA for the CDR3 is TGTGCCAGCAGCTCACAGTCGACCGGTGGAAACACCATATATTTT. Protein sequence: CASSSQSTGGNTIYF.

This chain connects TRBV30 to TRBJ1-2; 7 bases match TRBD1. V was clipped by 4 bases and J by 1 base; unmatched bases: 6. Germline lookup yields CDR1 GTSNPN and CDR2 SVGIG (reference sequence). This CDR3 has 14 residues. CDR3 residues: CAWTGGLSNYGYTF. The CDR3 nucleotides read TGTGCCTGGACAGGGGGACTGAGTAACTATGGCTACACCTTC.

This rearrangement joins TRBV28 to TRBJ2-7, with D hard to call. Germline-derived CDR1 and CDR2 are MDHEN and SYDVKM. The CDR3 extends over 14 amino acids. V was shortened by 3 bases and J by 4 bases, with 13 bases between the two germline ends. CDR3 in amino acids: CASSFQSGIYEQYF. As DNA, the CDR3 is TGTGCCAGCAGTTTTCAGTCTGGCATTTACGAGCAGTACTTC.

The rearrangement joins TRBV6-1 to TRBJ2-7; possible D gene TRBD2, 5 bases. Trimming stripped 1 base from V and 9 bases from J, with 10 bases between. The germline V gene has CDR1 MNHNS and CDR2 SASEGT. The length of the CDR3 is 12 residues. Written as DNA, the CDR3 is TGTGCCAGCAGTGAAGATGCTCGGGGGCAGTACTTC. Residues: CASSEDARGQYF.

This chain links TRBV27 with TRBJ2-7; TRBD1 is a possible D gene (6 bases). This CDR3 has 13 amino acids. Trimming shortened V by 6 bases and J by 4 bases, and 13 bases separated the two germline ends. Germline values: CDR1 MNHEY, CDR2 SMNVEV (reference sequence). This chain's CDR3 is CASRGRQVYEQYF. DNA for the CDR3: TGTGCCAGCAGGGGCAGACAGGTATACGAGCAGTACTTC.

Details on this clone: One end of the junction varies from germline; a read error may be responsible. The chain links TRBV7-9 to TRBJ2-3; the D is unclear. CDR3 length equals 14 residues. From germline, CDR1 is SEHNR and CDR2 FQNEAQ (reference sequence). The CDR3 sequence is CASRLEIGTDTQYF. The CDR3, as DNA: TGTGCCAGCAGATTAGAGATAGGCACAGATACGCAGTATTTT.

The chain links TRBV4-2 to TRBJ2-7, with a possible D match to TRBD2 (6 bases). This CDR3 is built from 14 residues. Trimming removed 1 base at V and 3 bases at J, with 10 bases between. Germline CDR1 and CDR2: LGHNA and YNFKEQ. For the CDR3, the DNA is TGTGCCAGCAGCCAAGGGGTGCGGGACTACGAGCAGTACTTC. Translation gives CASSQGVRDYEQYF.

The V call is TRBV11-2, the J call TRBJ1-1; a possible D gene is TRBD1 (6 bases). Deletions cut 3 bases from V and 1 base from J, with 18 bases between. The CDR3 spans 17 residues. Germline V gene data show CDR1 as SGHAT and CDR2 as FQNNGV. The CDR3 here is CASSFLSGGKANTEAFF. The CDR3 nucleotides read TGTGCCAGCAGCTTTCTTTCGGGGGGCAAAGCGAACACTGAAGCTTTCTTT.

The J gene is TRBJ1-1, the V gene TRBV27; 7 positions agree with TRBD1. CDR1 and CDR2 (germline): MNHEY, SMNVEV (reference sequence). The CDR3 has 14 residues. V lost 6 bases, J lost 4 bases, and 8 bases stayed unmatched. The CDR3 sequence: CASRPPAGGTEAFF. Here the CDR3 DNA reads TGTGCCAGCAGACCCCCGGCAGGGGGCACTGAAGCTTTCTTT.

There are a few counts of this clone. J is TRBJ1-1 and V is TRBV6-5; 10 nucleotides line up with TRBD1. This CDR3 spans 15 amino acids. With 6 bases clipped from V and 2 bases from J, the junction kept 6 bases outside the gene matches. The V gene's germline CDR1 is MNHEY and CDR2 SVGAGI. CDR3 region: CASSPRDRGNTEAFF. CDR3 DNA: TGTGCCAGCAGCCCCCGGGACAGGGGAAACACTGAAGCTTTCTTT.

The chain has TRBV10-3 and TRBJ2-1, with TRBD1 identical over 7 bases. The CDR3 consists of 15 residues. From germline, CDR1 is ENHRY and CDR2 SYGVKD. V gave up 3 bases and J gave up 1 base; unmatched junction bases: 3. This chain's CDR3 is CAISDLTGSYNEQFF. CDR3 coding DNA: TGTGCCATCAGTGACCTGACAGGGTCCTACAATGAGCAGTTCTTC.

This clone was detected a few times. The chain recombines TRBV4-3 with TRBJ2-5, with 7 bases lining up with TRBD1. The CDR3 spans 14 residues. CDR1 and CDR2 from the germline V gene are LGHNA and YSLEER. Germline trimming cut 0 bases from V and 4 bases from J; bases unmatched to any gene: 2. DNA of the CDR3: TGCGCCAGCAGCCAAGATTACAGGGGAGAGACCCAGTACTTC. Amino acid sequence: CASSQDYRGETQYF.

This chain connects TRBV5-4 to TRBJ1-4; tentative D call: TRBD1 (5 bases). V lost 1 base, J lost 4 bases, and 14 bases lay in between. CDR1 and CDR2 from the germline V gene are SGHNT and YYREEE (reference sequence). The CDR3 runs to 16 residues. The CDR3 loop reads CASSLQGAGGNEKLFF. CDR3 coding DNA: TGTGCCAGCAGCTTGCAAGGGGCGGGAGGTAATGAAAAACTGTTTTTT.